This entry concerns a single T cell receptor (beta chain). Antigen: not known. This sample was taken from a study of T cell repertoires in ileal Crohn's disease. About the study: About 40% were active smokers at surgery; median disease duration was roughly 7.9 years.

Study-wide findings and caveats: Clonal expansions were more frequent in active smokers than non-smokers at surgery. Endoscopy was done a median approximately 6.7 months after surgery.

The germline V gene encodes CDR1 MNHNS and CDR2 SASEGT. The CDR3 extends over 14 amino acids. V was trimmed by 3 bases and J by 4 bases, leaving 12 bases between them. Time point meaning: neoterminal ileum biopsy at postoperative endoscopy, about 6 months after surgery. TCRB immunosequencing input was five hundred nanograms of biopsy DNA per sample. Using immunoSEQ multiplex PCR, the repertoire was profiled, and TCRdb retains in-frame clones only, with some absent. The table has some 60,000 clones, less than 90% seen once; the top ten hold over 2%. The sequence was obtained from an adult with Crohn's disease. Sequencing input: ileal tissue. The V gene is TRBV6-1, the J gene TRBJ1-2; no definite D call. In DNA form, the CDR3 reads TGTGCCAGCAGTGAGGGTACAGCCATCTATGGCTACACCTTC. It codes for CASSEGTAIYGYTF.